This T cell receptor beta chain was captured by sequencing in a study of blood T cell repertoires in COVID-19. About the research overall: Some COVID-19 samples were acute and others convalescent; all came from the United States, Italy and Spain. Sample material is recorded as cDNA or gDNA derived from T cells, B-cell-depleted T cells, or PBMCs.

CDR3 length: 15 amino acids. Trimming removed 3 bases from V and 0 bases from J, with 8 bases in between. Germline V CDR1 and CDR2: LNHDA, SQIVND (reference sequence). This clone was observed a few times. Per the original data handling: Estimated nucleated cell counts came from reference gene primer amplification. Using immunoSEQ multiplex PCR, the repertoire was profiled, and TCRdb retains in-frame clones only, with some absent. Clone size and V and J calls were adopted from that table, with D and trimming inferred from the DNA. The table records roughly 140,000 clones, 70% to 85% of them present only once.

The chain carries TRBV19 and TRBJ1-4; unclear D gene. The receptor was isolated from a woman aged 45-65 years with acute or convalescent COVID-19. Sequencing was carried out using peripheral blood. DNA of the CDR3: TGTGCCAGTAGTATGAACAGAGCAACTAATGAAAAACTGTTTTTT. This sequence encodes CASSMNRATNEKLFF.